The rows below give T cell receptor beta chains drawn from one sample of a study of shared clonotypes between healthy human individuals. Data came from immunoSEQ multiplex PCR; TCRdb stores just in-frame clones and leaves some out. Among approximately 2,300,000 clones listed, 92% were seen once. The sequenced material came from naive CD4+ T cells from PBMCs. The receptors were gathered from a man aged 18-30 years in good health. Some clones in this sample may be carry-over from other donors' samples. CDR3s leave out the opening cysteine and the closing phenylalanine or tryptophan. A D gene is named only where the DNA matches it firmly. Clone size appears in some rows only: once, few, many, or a class for an expanded clone.

D gene	clone size	V gene	J gene	CDR3 protein
.	.	TRBV2	TRBJ2-7	ATAFWQTYEQY
.	.	TRBV28	TRBJ1-3	ASSLSFWGNTIY
TRBD1	.	TRBV9	TRBJ2-3	ASSVTGGPDTQY
TRBD1	.	TRBV10-3	TRBJ1-1	AMGAGGQGVARGAF
TRBD1	.	TRBV4-2	TRBJ1-2	ASSQGGTGAAPMYGYT
.	.	TRBV28	TRBJ2-4	ASTSTNIQY
TRBD1	.	TRBV7-2	TRBJ1-5	ASSFAGTVDQPQH
.	.	TRBV6-5	TRBJ1-2	ASSYGWGAKGYT
.	.	TRBV2	TRBJ2-7	ANSQGRAYEQY
TRBD2	once	TRBV7-2	TRBJ2-1	ASSRTSGRVNEQF
TRBD1	once	TRBV5-1	TRBJ2-7	ASSSGTGTVSYEQY
.	once	TRBV11-1	TRBJ1-1	ATSLSRLTEAF
.	.	TRBV7-2	TRBJ1-5	ASSFGTNTPPQH
.	.	TRBV6-5	TRBJ2-5	ASRRGFQETQY
.	.	TRBV9	TRBJ1-3	ASSGTALSSGNTIY
.	.	TRBV5-4	TRBJ2-2	ASSPLQSSNTGELF
TRBD1	few	TRBV7-9	TRBJ1-1	ASSQQGALTEAF
.	.	TRBV5-5	TRBJ1-5	ASSFVDSNQPQH
TRBD1	once	TRBV5-1	TRBJ2-4	ASSPGTGENIQY
.	.	TRBV7-8	TRBJ1-1	ASSLLGTLNTEAF
.	.	TRBV4-1	TRBJ2-3	ASCGLEFDTQY
.	.	TRBV18	TRBJ1-4	ASSPNSYYEKLF
.	.	TRBV28	TRBJ2-2	ASSLRGLTGELF
TRBD1	few	TRBV4-1	TRBJ1-5	ASSPGQGAEWNQPQH
.	.	TRBV7-9	TRBJ1-4	ASSLASGNEKLF
.	.	TRBV28	TRBJ1-2	ASGTPAFNGYT
TRBD2	.	TRBV7-6	TRBJ2-1	ASSLDGSGRAEQF